This TCR beta chain was recovered during a study of human versus mouse CDR3 diversity and MHC coevolution. On the study more broadly: immunoSEQ was reported to reach one in 200,000 T cells sensitivity.

Sequencing used immunoSEQ multiplex PCR; TCRdb keeps in-frame clones, though not all of them. This table has about 83,000 clones, just under 95% appearing once. Trimming cost V 6 bases and J 4 bases; bases outside gene matches: 1. The V gene's germline CDR1 is MDHEN and CDR2 SYDVKM. The CDR3 is 12 amino acids. Concerning this clone itself: The target antigen is unknown.

Cells were CD45RO-negative CD62L-positive naive CD4 T cells sorted from PBMCs. Study results and limitations: Clonal inequality was lowest in most of the three human donors. Humans had the largest estimated TCR beta repertoire, 1.5 million to 2 million clonotypes.

The clonotype originates from a person aged 25 to 75 in good health. The sequencing sample was made of naive CD4+ T cells from blood. Indicated subset: CD45RO-negative CD62L-positive naive CD4 T cells. The chain couples TRBV28 to TRBJ1-2, with 8 bases fitting TRBD1. CDR3: CASRGQVYGYTF. In DNA, the CDR3 is TGTGCCAGCAGGGGACAGGTCTATGGCTACACCTTC.